These 20 T cell receptor beta chains were sequenced from one sample in a study of control samples from healthy donors and cancer patients. Generated by immunoSEQ multiplex PCR, the TCRdb table keeps only in-frame clones and is missing some. The table records about 250,000 clones, roughly 82% of them present only once. The sequencing sample was made of PBMCs. The source is a woman aged 55-70 years with lung cancer.

V usage is TRBV5-6 and J usage is TRBJ2-1, with TRBD1 matching 7 bases. Germline V gene data show CDR1 as SGHDT and CDR2 as YYEEEE. Trimming removed 1 base from V and 8 bases from J; junction bases left unmatched: 3. CDR3 length equals 13 residues. The CDR3 coding sequence is TGTGCCAGCAGCTTGTCAGGGGGACATGAGCAGTTCTTC. The encoded protein is CASSLSGGHEQFF.

This chain links TRBV10-3 with TRBJ1-1; D unclear. The V and J ends lost 5 bases and 5 bases respectively, with 12 bases between them. The germline gives CDR1 ENHRY, CDR2 SYGVKD. The CDR3 covers 13 residues. The CDR3 is CAISPPGFTEAFF. The CDR3 DNA sequence: TGTGCCATCAGTCCCCCGGGATTTACTGAAGCTTTCTTT.

V gene TRBV18 combines with J gene TRBJ2-1, with D tentatively TRBD2 (6 bases). V lost 3 bases and J 9 bases, leaving 12 bases between the germline ends. The CDR3 consists of 13 residues. The germline V gene has CDR1 KGHSH and CDR2 LQKENI. CDR3 region: CASSPGDFTEQFF. The CDR3 DNA reads as TGTGCCAGCTCACCCGGGGACTTCACTGAGCAGTTCTTC.

The chain joins TRBV5-1 to TRBJ2-3, with TRBD2 identical over 7 bases. The CDR3 totals 16 residues. V lost 4 bases, J lost 2 bases, and 10 bases stayed unmatched. Germline CDR1 is SGHRS and CDR2 is YFSETQ. The CDR3: CASSTGTTEYTDTQYF. CDR3 sequence (DNA): TGCGCCAGCAGCACGGGGACTACCGAGTACACAGATACGCAGTATTTT. The whole variable domain, filled in from reference TRBV5-1 and TRBJ2-3, reads KAGVTQTPRYLIKTRGQQVTLSCSPISGHRSVSWYQQTPGQGLQFLFEYFSETQRNKGNFPGRFSGRQFSNSRSEMNVSTLELGDSALYLCASSTGTTEYTDTQYFGPGTRLTVL.

This chain links TRBV13 with TRBJ1-1; D uncertain. This CDR3 contains 13 residues. CDR1 is PRHDT and CDR2 is FYEKMQ in the germline V gene (reference sequence). The V and J ends lost 0 bases and 11 bases respectively, with 13 bases between them. CDR3 bases: TGTGCCAGCAGCTTAGGTCGGGGTTTTGACGCTTTCTTT. It encodes CASSLGRGFDAFF.

CDR3 in amino acids: CASSLGPGWSSPLHF. The DNA for the CDR3 is TGTGCCAGCAGTTTAGGACCAGGTTGGAGTTCACCCCTCCACTTT. This rearrangement joins TRBV28 to TRBJ1-6; D gene unclear. The CDR3 totals 15 residues. Trimming cost V 2 bases and J 9 bases, with 14 bases left between them. Germline assignment: CDR1 MDHEN and CDR2 SYDVKM.

This rearrangement joins TRBV30 to TRBJ1-2; D perhaps matches TRBD1 (6 bases). Germline CDR1 reads GTSNPN; CDR2 reads SVGIG (reference sequence). Trimming removed 6 bases from V and 3 bases from J, with 11 bases in between. The CDR3 consists of 12 residues. The CDR3 loop is CACSGQHYGYTF. The CDR3 DNA follows: TGTGCCTGTTCTGGACAGCACTATGGCTACACCTTC.

The gene calls are TRBV27 and TRBJ2-7, with 11 bases identical to TRBD1. V lost 6 bases, J lost 6 bases, and 10 bases stayed unmatched. The CDR3 has 15 residues. Germline V lookup: CDR1 MNHEY, CDR2 SMNVEV (reference sequence). The CDR3 DNA is TGTGCCAGCAGCCGGGGGACAGGGGGACTAGCCGAGCAGTACTTC. This sequence encodes CASSRGTGGLAEQYF.

The chain combines TRBV9 with TRBJ1-4; the match to TRBD1 covers 7 bases. V gave up 2 bases and J gave up 12 bases; unmatched junction bases: 4. Looked up from germline, CDR1 is SGDLS and CDR2 is YYNGEE. This CDR3 is built from 12 residues. The CDR3 here is CASSVTGRELFF. The CDR3 DNA is TGTGCCAGCAGCGTGACAGGGAGAGAACTGTTTTTT.

This sequence joins TRBV5-4 and TRBJ2-7, with 8 nucleotides matching TRBD1. This CDR3 contains 14 residues. From germline, CDR1 is SGHNT and CDR2 YYREEE (reference sequence). V was pared by 0 bases and J by 2 bases, with 1 base of the junction left unmatched. The CDR3 DNA sequence: TGTGCCAGCAGCTTGGAGGGACAGGCCTACGAGCAGTACTTC. Protein: CASSLEGQAYEQYF.

This chain joins TRBV20-1 and TRBJ2-5; 7 nucleotides align to TRBD2. The germline V gene encodes CDR1 DFQATT and CDR2 SNEGSKA (reference sequence). The CDR3 length is 14 residues. The J segment lost 0 bases and the V segment lost 3 bases, leaving 4 bases of the junction unmatched. The CDR3 protein is CSASLAGDQETQYF. The CDR3 nucleotides read TGCAGTGCTAGTTTGGCGGGAGACCAAGAGACCCAGTACTTC.

The chain recombines TRBV3-1 (or the pseudogene TRBV3-2) with TRBJ1-2, with 7 bases matching TRBD1. Looked up from germline, CDR1 is LGHDT and CDR2 is YNNKEL (reference sequence). J gave up 4 bases and V 0 bases, and 5 bases lay outside the gene matches. The CDR3 sequence is 15 residues long. CDR3 amino acids: CASSQDFQGGYGYTF. The DNA for the CDR3 is TGTGCCAGCAGCCAAGATTTTCAGGGGGGCTATGGCTACACCTTC.

V is TRBV27 and J is TRBJ2-1; TRBD2 agrees at 9 bases. V gave up 5 bases and J gave up 1 base; unmatched junction bases: 9. Germline CDR1 MNHEY, CDR2 SMNVEV (reference sequence). CDR3 length: 17 amino acids. In nucleotides, the CDR3 is TGTGCCAGCAGTAGTGGCGCTAGCGGGATATCCTACAATGAGCAGTTCTTC. Amino acid sequence: CASSSGASGISYNEQFF.

The V gene is TRBV11-3, the J gene TRBJ2-2; TRBD1 agrees at 9 bases. V lost 3 bases to trimming and J lost 3 bases; unmatched junction nucleotides: 8. The CDR3 is made up of 17 amino acids. Germline-derived CDR1 and CDR2 are SGHNT and YENEEA. This CDR3 is CASSFRSTGGYTGELFF. The DNA of the CDR3 is TGTGCCAGCAGCTTTAGATCTACAGGGGGCTACACCGGGGAGCTGTTTTTT.

The V and J genes are TRBV19 and TRBJ2-7; tentatively, D is TRBD1 or TRBD2 (5 bases each). Germline CDR1 is LNHDA and CDR2 is SQIVND (reference sequence). The CDR3 is 11 residues long. Trimming removed 9 bases at V and 2 bases at J, with 8 bases between. CDR3 residues: CASRDPYEQYF. DNA for the CDR3: TGTGCCAGCCGGGACCCCTACGAGCAGTACTTC.

This rearrangement joins TRBV29-1 to TRBJ2-7, with 7 bases that match TRBD1. The CDR3 covers 12 residues. J lost 5 bases, V lost 7 bases, and 8 bases had no gene match. Germline lookup yields CDR1 SQVTM and CDR2 ANQGSEA. The CDR3 sequence: CSARQGGNEQYF. The DNA for the CDR3 is TGCAGCGCCCGACAGGGTGGAAACGAGCAGTACTTC.

The J gene is TRBJ2-7, the V gene TRBV2, with 15 bases matching TRBD2. This CDR3 has 16 amino acids. Germline CDR1 reads SNHLY; CDR2 reads FYNNEI. V gave up 3 bases and J gave up 5 bases; unmatched junction bases: 5. DNA for the CDR3: TGTGCCAGCAGTGAGGGACTAGCGGGAGGTGTTGACGAGCAGTACTTC. Encoded protein: CASSEGLAGGVDEQYF.

CDR3 DNA sequence: TGCGCCAGCAGCTTGGTGTGGTCCACGCTCTCACCCCTCCACTTT. Translated: CASSLVWSTLSPLHF. The chain carries TRBV5-1 and TRBJ1-6; D gene uncertain. Deletions cut 0 bases from V and 10 bases from J, with 14 bases between. Germline CDR1 is SGHRS and CDR2 is YFSETQ. The CDR3 is 15 residues long.

This chain joins TRBV7-8 and TRBJ2-7; TRBD2 matches at 7 bases. CDR3 length equals 15 residues. V gave up 0 bases and J gave up 3 bases; unmatched junction bases: 5. In germline, CDR1 is SGHVS, CDR2 FQNEAQ. As DNA, the CDR3 is TGTGCCAGCAGCTTAGCCCCTAGCGGACTCTACGAGCAGTACTTC. This codes for CASSLAPSGLYEQYF.

The rearrangement joins TRBV4-1 to TRBJ1-5; D is possibly TRBD1 (6 bases). V lost 1 base and J 2 bases, leaving 9 bases between the germline ends. CDR3 size: 15 residues. CDR1 and CDR2 (germline): MGHRA, YSYEKL. CDR3 bases: TGCGCCAGCAGCCAAGGAACAGGGCGCAATCAGCCCCAGCATTTT. Translated, it gives CASSQGTGRNQPQHF.